A single sample gave rise to the 5 T cell receptor beta chains below, sequenced in a study of control samples from healthy donors and cancer patients. Assay used: immunoSEQ multiplex PCR; TCRdb lists only in-frame clones, some missing. In the table there are over 75,000 clones, around 92% of which are singletons. Material for sequencing was blood. The receptors derive from a man aged 25-40 years in good health.

This chain uses TRBV23-1 with TRBJ1-1; 8 bases agree with TRBD1. TRBV23-1 is an ORF; its function is uncertain. The CDR3 loop spans 17 amino acids. The trim removed 4 bases at V and 7 bases at J, leaving 17 bases unmatched. CDR3 nucleotides: TGCGCCAGCAGTCCCCTGTTATCAGGGGGCGGCGTGGGTGAAGCTTTCTTT. Translating it yields CASSPLLSGGGVGEAFF.

The chain uses TRBV7-2 and TRBJ1-2; TRBD1 aligns across 8 bases. The germline V gene encodes CDR1 SGHTA and CDR2 FQGNSA. The trim removed 1 base at V and 3 bases at J, leaving 7 bases unmatched. The CDR3 is made up of 16 amino acids. CDR3 protein: CASSLGGQGRDYGYTF. For the CDR3, the DNA is TGTGCCAGCAGCTTAGGAGGACAGGGAAGAGACTATGGCTACACCTTC.

The chain recombines TRBV10-3 with TRBJ1-2, with 12 bases matching TRBD1. The ends lost 0 bases at V and 6 bases at J; junction bases unmatched: 8. Germline V gene sequence: CDR1 ENHRY, CDR2 SYGVKD. This CDR3 has 17 residues. The CDR3 reads CAISESGQGARTNGYTF. CDR3 bases: TGTGCCATCAGTGAGTCGGGACAGGGGGCGCGCACGAATGGCTACACCTTC.

The table lists this clone with a few counts. The chain employs TRBV5-6 and TRBJ1-5; D perhaps matches TRBD1 (6 bases). V was clipped by 7 bases and J by 9 bases, with 23 bases between them. The CDR3 consists of 15 residues. Germline CDR1 and CDR2: SGHDT and YYEEEE. Written as DNA, the CDR3 is TGTGCCAGCGCACCCCAGGGGACTCGGGTGCCGCCCCAGCATTTT. Residues: CASAPQGTRVPPQHF.

V gene TRBV27 combines with J gene TRBJ2-3; 8 bases are a match to TRBD2. Germline assignment: CDR1 MNHEY and CDR2 SMNVEV (reference sequence). This CDR3 region has 16 residues. Trimming removed 4 bases from V and 6 bases from J; junction bases left unmatched: 12. The CDR3 sequence is CASSSLAGSFGDTQYF. The CDR3 bases are TGTGCCAGCAGTTCCTTAGCGGGGTCCTTTGGGGATACGCAGTATTTT.